The 17 T cell receptor beta chains in this list originate from one sample, sequenced in a study of T cell responses to AZD1222 COVID-19 vaccine. Method: immunoSEQ multiplex PCR; TCRdb's copy keeps in-frame clones and lacks some. The table has around 140,000 clones, 80% to 95% seen once. The material was peripheral blood, obtained on day 0 of AZD1222 vaccination. The source of these receptors is an adult in good health.

The genes are TRBV7-6 and TRBJ1-2; 11 bases fit TRBD1. Germline V gives CDR1 SGHVS, CDR2 FNYEAQ. The V segment lost 5 bases and the J segment 4 bases; nucleotides outside the gene matches: 9. The CDR3 runs to 16 residues. The CDR3 loop reads CASSAHRGQGVYGYTF. In DNA form, the CDR3 reads TGTGCCAGCAGCGCTCACAGGGGACAGGGGGTCTATGGCTACACCTTC.

The V gene is TRBV19, the J gene TRBJ2-1; the match to TRBD2 covers 11 bases. With 2 bases clipped from V and 5 bases from J, the junction kept 5 bases outside the gene matches. This CDR3 region has 16 residues. Germline CDR1 LNHDA, CDR2 SQIVND (reference sequence). CDR3 in amino acids: CASSITSGSSHNEQFF. The DNA for the CDR3 is TGTGCCAGTAGTATAACTAGCGGGAGTTCCCACAATGAGCAGTTCTTC.

The chain uses TRBV7-2 and TRBJ2-5, with unresolved D. V lost 5 bases to trimming and J lost 5 bases, with 12 bases between them. The CDR3 covers 13 residues. Per the germline V gene, CDR1 is SGHTA and CDR2 is FQGNSA. The CDR3 loop is CASSPGPRETQYF. The DNA of the CDR3 is TGTGCCAGCAGCCCGGGCCCACGGGAGACCCAGTACTTC.

The genes are TRBV6-5 and TRBJ2-1; 9 bases match TRBD2. The ends lost 4 bases at V and 3 bases at J; junction bases unmatched: 4. The CDR3 consists of 15 residues. The germline V gene has CDR1 MNHEY and CDR2 SVGAGI. The CDR3 loop reads CASSSGTSNYNEQFF. The CDR3 DNA sequence: TGTGCCAGCAGTTCCGGGACTAGCAACTACAATGAGCAGTTCTTC.

The chain couples TRBV24-1 to TRBJ2-2; a possible D gene is TRBD1 (6 bases). Deletions cut 7 bases from V and 5 bases from J, with 19 bases between. CDR3 length: 16 residues. Germline assignment: CDR1 KGHDR and CDR2 SFDVKD. CDR3 DNA: TGTGCCACCAGAGGATCAGGCAGGGGTGAAACCGGGGAGCTGTTTTTT. This gives the protein CATRGSGRGETGELFF.

The chain uses TRBV19 and TRBJ2-1; D is perhaps TRBD1 (6 bases). CDR1 is LNHDA and CDR2 is SQIVND in the germline V gene (reference sequence). This CDR3 is 15 amino acids long. The germline V and J ends were trimmed by 3 bases and 3 bases, with 12 bases remaining between them. CDR3 DNA: TGTGCCAGTAGTATCGGACAGAGCCACTACAATGAGCAGTTCTTC. The encoded protein is CASSIGQSHYNEQFF.

J is TRBJ2-3 and V is TRBV5-1, with TRBD2 identical over 10 bases. Germline trimming cut 0 bases from V and 5 bases from J; bases unmatched to any gene: 0. This CDR3 has 14 residues. Germline V gene lookup returns CDR1 SGHRS and CDR2 YFSETQ. The CDR3 DNA is TGCGCCAGCAGCTTGGCTAGCGGGAGAGATACGCAGTATTTT. Translating gives CASSLASGRDTQYF.

The CDR3 spells CATSRRKAAPADTQYF. The DNA for the CDR3 is TGTGCCACCAGCAGACGGAAAGCCGCTCCCGCAGATACGCAGTATTTT. The rearrangement joins TRBV15 to TRBJ2-3; D not resolved. Germline V gene lookup returns CDR1 LNHNV and CDR2 YYDKDF (reference sequence). The V end was cut by 2 bases, the J end by 4 bases, with 16 bases between. This CDR3 has 16 residues.

J is TRBJ2-1 and V is TRBV2; no clear D gene. The CDR3 is 13 amino acids. The germline CDR1 and CDR2 sequences are SNHLY and FYNNEI. Trimming cost V 2 bases and J 6 bases, with 8 bases left between them. The CDR3, as DNA: TGTGCCAGCAGTGAACAAGTTGGCAATGAGCAGTTCTTC. It codes for CASSEQVGNEQFF. The complete variable domain, with remaining parts taken from reference TRBV2 and TRBJ2-1, reads EPEVTQTPSHQVTQMGQEVILRCVPISNHLYFYWYRQILGQKVEFLVSFYNNEISEKSEIFDDQFSVERPDGSNFTLKIRSTKLEDSAMYFCASSEQVGNEQFFGPGTRLTVL.

The chain joins TRBV6-1 to TRBJ2-5; the match to TRBD2 covers 7 bases. In germline, CDR1 is MNHNS, CDR2 SASEGT. With 4 bases clipped from V and 5 bases from J, the junction kept 19 bases outside the gene matches. The CDR3 spans 18 residues. The CDR3 DNA is TGTGCCAGCAGTGGTACTATAAACCTCTGGCGGGAGAGGGAGACCCAGTACTTC. Its protein product is CASSGTINLWRERETQYF.

The J gene is TRBJ2-3, the V gene TRBV24-1, with a possible D match to TRBD1 (6 bases). With 4 bases removed from V and 6 bases from J, the gap between germline ends came to 16 bases. From germline, CDR1 is KGHDR and CDR2 SFDVKD. This CDR3 spans 15 amino acids. The CDR3 spells CATSDVQGSEDTQYF. The CDR3 DNA reads as TGTGCCACCAGTGACGTACAGGGATCCGAGGATACGCAGTATTTT.

This clone was found once. The CDR3 coding sequence is TGTGCCAGCAGTGTAAGGGCACAGAAAAACTATGGCTACACCTTC. Protein sequence: CASSVRAQKNYGYTF. The V and J genes are TRBV2 and TRBJ1-2; D gene ambiguous. Per the germline V gene, CDR1 is SNHLY and CDR2 is FYNNEI. The CDR3 is 15 residues long. V was clipped by 4 bases and J by 2 bases, with 14 bases between them. Filled out from reference TRBV2 and TRBJ1-2, the complete variable domain reads EPEVTQTPSHQVTQMGQEVILRCVPISNHLYFYWYRQILGQKVEFLVSFYNNEISEKSEIFDDQFSVERPDGSNFTLKIRSTKLEDSAMYFCASSVRAQKNYGYTFGSGTRLTVV.

J is TRBJ2-3 and V is TRBV25-1; 9 bases line up with TRBD2. Germline V gene sequence: CDR1 MGHDK, CDR2 SYGVNS. V lost 1 base, J lost 4 bases, and 6 bases stayed unmatched. The CDR3 covers 16 residues. CDR3 in amino acids: CASSELSAGGPDTQYF. The CDR3 nucleotides read TGTGCCAGCAGTGAATTATCAGCGGGGGGCCCAGATACGCAGTATTTT.

The chain carries TRBV6-4 and TRBJ2-3, with TRBD2 identical over 11 bases. CDR3 length equals 14 residues. After removal of 5 bases from V and 3 bases from J, the junction contained 1 base not matched to a gene. CDR1 MRHNA and CDR2 SNTAGT come from the germline V gene. CDR3 sequence reads: CASSLAGGTDTQYF. DNA for the CDR3: TGTGCCAGCAGTTTAGCGGGGGGGACAGATACGCAGTATTTT.

This rearrangement joins TRBV3-1 (or the pseudogene TRBV3-2) to TRBJ2-7, with D uncertain. Germline V CDR1 and CDR2: LGHDT, YNNKEL (reference sequence). V was shortened by 1 base and J by 4 bases, with 14 bases between the two germline ends. This CDR3 is built from 15 residues. The CDR3 sequence: CASSQGWAAAYEQYF. CDR3 bases: TGTGCCAGCAGCCAAGGTTGGGCAGCCGCTTACGAGCAGTACTTC.

V usage is TRBV11-2 and J usage is TRBJ2-7; no clear D gene. The CDR3 contains 13 residues. Germline CDR1 and CDR2: SGHAT and FQNNGV. V was pared by 2 bases and J by 11 bases, with 16 bases between. This CDR3 reads CASSLLYSTPEYF. CDR3 DNA: TGTGCCAGCAGCTTATTATATAGTACTCCAGAGTACTTC.

Here the CDR3 reads CASTLGGPSSYEQYF. CDR3 bases: TGTGCCAGCACCCTTGGGGGTCCTAGCTCCTACGAGCAGTACTTC. The genes are TRBV6-5 and TRBJ2-7; either TRBD1 or TRBD2 may supply D (5 bases each). V gave up 7 bases and J gave up 0 bases, with 16 bases separating them. CDR3 size: 15 residues. Germline V CDR1 and CDR2: MNHEY, SVGAGI.